These 13 T cell receptor beta chains share one sample of origin, sequenced in a study of T cells in tumors after PD-1 blockade. Profiling relied on immunoSEQ multiplex PCR, and the TCRdb table lists in-frame clones only, not all of them. The sample contains 7,500 to 8,500 clones, 55% to 65% of which appear only once. The time point: second of two post-therapy site-matched biopsies roughly 8 weeks apart. The sample here was tumor tissue, taken after anti-PD-1 treatment. These receptors came from a human donor with basal cell carcinoma.

The chain employs TRBV19 and TRBJ1-2; 7 nucleotides line up with TRBD1. J lost 3 bases, V lost 7 bases, and 5 bases had no gene match. Looked up from germline, CDR1 is LNHDA and CDR2 is SQIVND (reference sequence). This CDR3 is 13 amino acids long. The CDR3 nucleotides are TGTGCCAGTAACGACAGGGTAGACTATGGCTACACCTTC. It is translated as CASNDRVDYGYTF.

This clone was observed a handful of times. The gene calls are TRBV6-5 and TRBJ1-2, with 8 nucleotides matching TRBD1. The germline V gene encodes CDR1 MNHEY and CDR2 SVGAGI. The CDR3 is 14 residues long. The ends lost 2 bases at V and 6 bases at J; junction bases unmatched: 5. The chain's CDR3 is CASSYTGTGDGYTF. CDR3 DNA: TGTGCCAGCAGTTACACCGGGACAGGAGATGGCTACACCTTC.

The CDR3 region is CASSYSQDYEQYF. As DNA, the CDR3 is TGTGCCAGCAGTTACTCGCAGGACTACGAGCAGTACTTC. This rearrangement joins TRBV6-5 to TRBJ2-7; the D is unclear. The V gene lost 0 bases and the J gene lost 3 bases, with 6 bases spanning the gap. The CDR3 contains 13 residues. Germline lookup yields CDR1 MNHEY and CDR2 SVGAGI.

This sequence joins TRBV7-8 and TRBJ1-5, with D perhaps matching TRBD1 (6 bases). From germline, CDR1 is SGHVS and CDR2 FQNEAQ. CDR3 size: 14 residues. V was pared by 5 bases and J by 7 bases, with 15 bases between. This CDR3 is CASSPPGVGQPQHF. The CDR3 DNA is TGTGCCAGCAGCCCCCCAGGGGTCGGCCAGCCCCAGCATTTT.

The V call is TRBV30, the J call TRBJ2-7; possibly TRBD1 for D (6 bases). V was shortened by 1 base and J by 2 bases, with 12 bases between the two germline ends. Germline CDR1 is GTSNPN and CDR2 is SVGIG (reference sequence). The CDR3 runs to 14 residues. In DNA, the CDR3 is TGTGCCTGGAGTGATCGGACAGCTCCCTACGAGCAGTACTTC. As protein: CAWSDRTAPYEQYF. Full variable domain (rest looked up from reference TRBV30 and TRBJ2-7): SQTIHQWPATLVQPVGSPLSLECTVEGTSNPNLYWYRQAAGRGLQLLFYSVGIGQISSEVPQNLSASRPQDRQFILSSKKLLLSDSGFYLCAWSDRTAPYEQYFGPGTRLTVT.

V gene TRBV29-1 combines with J gene TRBJ2-3; D not certain. The CDR3 spans 11 residues. V was pared by 7 bases and J by 5 bases, with 10 bases between. The V gene's germline CDR1 is SQVTM and CDR2 ANQGSEA. The CDR3 loop is CSGREEDTQYF. CDR3 bases: TGCAGCGGGCGTGAGGAAGATACGCAGTATTTT.

This clone came up a few times. The junction departs from germline at one end; a sequencing error may be responsible. The chain uses TRBV30 and TRBJ1-1; D gene ambiguous. CDR3 length equals 11 residues. Per the germline V gene, CDR1 is GTSNPN and CDR2 is SVGIG (reference sequence). The DNA of the CDR3 is TGTGCCTGGAGCCGTTTAGGGCCAGTTTACTTT. Translated: CAWSRLGPVYF.

The chain joins TRBV28 to TRBJ1-1; D not resolved. Trimming pared 2 bases from V and 8 bases from J, leaving 6 bases between. The length of the CDR3 is 11 residues. The germline V gene has CDR1 MDHEN and CDR2 SYDVKM. CDR3 nucleotide sequence: TGTGCCAGCAGTTTACGGCAGGAAGCTTTCTTT. Its protein product is CASSLRQEAFF.

This clone was recorded a few times. The chain recombines TRBV11-3 with TRBJ1-3; D is possibly TRBD1 (5 bases). The V gene's germline CDR1 is SGHNT and CDR2 YENEEA. V was shortened by 2 bases and J by 4 bases, with 12 bases between the two germline ends. The CDR3 is 15 residues long. CDR3 residues: CASSLRGGEGNTIYF. DNA of the CDR3: TGTGCCAGCAGCTTACGCGGGGGTGAAGGAAACACCATATATTTT.

This clone was detected only a few times. This sequence joins TRBV7-9 and TRBJ2-5; 10 positions agree with TRBD2. Trimming removed 4 bases from V and 2 bases from J; junction bases left unmatched: 10. The CDR3 spans 17 residues. Germline loops: CDR1 SEHNR, CDR2 FQNEAQ (reference sequence). The CDR3 DNA sequence: TGTGCCAGCAGCTCGCGGGAACTAGCGGGGACTCAAGAGACCCAGTACTTC. It is translated as CASSSRELAGTQETQYF.

The J gene is TRBJ2-2, the V gene TRBV2; either TRBD1 or TRBD2 may fit D (5 bases each). In germline, CDR1 is SNHLY, CDR2 FYNNEI. The CDR3 sequence is 19 residues long. V was clipped by 4 bases and J by 0 bases, with 21 bases between them. The CDR3 reads CASSALGAWDGSNTGELFF. The CDR3 region has the DNA TGTGCCAGCAGTGCTCTCGGGGCGTGGGACGGATCGAACACCGGGGAGCTGTTTTTT.

The chain is built from TRBV2 and TRBJ2-3; 8 bases are shared with TRBD2. This CDR3 has 19 residues. The J segment lost 0 bases and the V segment lost 7 bases, leaving 18 bases of the junction unmatched. Germline V gene sequence: CDR1 SNHLY, CDR2 FYNNEI. DNA for the CDR3: TGTGCCAGCATGCTGTTTACCGGGACTAGATCAACTAGCACAGATACGCAGTATTTT. It codes for CASMLFTGTRSTSTDTQYF.

The J gene is TRBJ2-2, the V gene TRBV27; D gene unclear. The CDR3 is made up of 17 amino acids. V lost 3 bases and J 5 bases, leaving 19 bases between the germline ends. The germline CDR1 and CDR2 sequences are MNHEY and SMNVEV (reference sequence). The CDR3 DNA reads as TGTGCCAGCAGTTTCTCCGGCGCGCGAGTAGGTACCGGGGAGCTGTTTTTT. Protein product: CASSFSGARVGTGELFF.